These 30 T cell receptor beta chains came from one sample sequenced in a study of T cells after yellow fever vaccination. From the 5' RACE reads, TCRdb called clonotypes with MiXCR, one entry per CDR3 protein. In the table there are about 220,000 distinct CDR3 sequences, approximately 3% of which are singletons. The source was CD4+ T cells sorted from PBMCs, collected 10 days after the yellow fever booster vaccination. The receptor source for this set is a man aged 18 to 30 who received the YFV17D yellow fever vaccine.

V and J are TRBV27 and TRBJ1-6, with no clear D. CDR3 size: 14 residues. Germline V gene data show CDR1 as MNHEY and CDR2 as SMNVEV (reference sequence). The V end lost 2 bases, the J end lost 13 bases, and 15 bases lay between the germline ends. In DNA form, the CDR3 reads TGTGCCAGCAGTTTAAGGGTTCCCCTCTTCCCCCTCCACTTT. Residues: CASSLRVPLFPLHF.

This clonotype was seen many times. The V and J genes are TRBV12-3 or TRBV12-4 and TRBJ1-4; weak D call: TRBD1 (5 bases). The V end was cut by 6 bases, the J end by 10 bases, with 18 bases between. This CDR3 contains 14 residues. As DNA, the CDR3 is TGTGCCAGCAGCCCGGGACGGGCGTGGGGAAAACTGTTTTTT. Translation: CASSPGRAWGKLFF.

This clonotype was counted between two and nine times. J is TRBJ1-6 and V is TRBV14, with D perhaps matching TRBD1 (6 bases). Looked up from germline, CDR1 is SGHDN and CDR2 is FVKESK. Deletions cut 0 bases from V and 14 bases from J, with 17 bases between. The CDR3 contains 15 residues. CDR3 sequence: CASSQDNFGRQALHF. The CDR3 DNA follows: TGTGCCAGCAGCCAAGATAACTTTGGAAGACAGGCCCTCCACTTT.

This clonotype has at least ten counts. The genes are TRBV7-2 and TRBJ1-2; tentative D call: TRBD1 (5 bases). Germline CDR1 SGHTA, CDR2 FQGNSA. The V end was cut by 6 bases, the J end by 3 bases, with 11 bases between. CDR3 size: 13 residues. The CDR3 DNA reads as TGTGCCAGCAGGACCGGGACGGACTATGGCTACACCTTC. Translated, it gives CASRTGTDYGYTF.

Details on this clonotype: A much larger clone differs from this one at a single base, so this may be a read error. The chain employs TRBV12-3 or TRBV12-4 and TRBJ2-5; D unresolved. The CDR3 has 13 amino acids. The CDR3 loop is CASSLELREAQYF. The CDR3 DNA reads as TGTGCCAGCAGTTTAGAGCTCCGAGAGGCCCAGTACTTC.

This chain connects TRBV5-1 to TRBJ2-3, with 8 bases aligning to TRBD2. The CDR3 has 17 amino acids. The V gene's germline CDR1 is SGHRS and CDR2 YFSETQ. Unmatched junction bases numbered 9, after V lost 0 bases and J lost 3 bases. CDR3 nucleotides: TGCGCCAGCAGCTTGGCCGCTAGGAGCGGGGGAACAGATACGCAGTATTTT. This translates into CASSLAARSGGTDTQYF.

The J gene is TRBJ1-5, the V gene TRBV5-1; 7 bases fit TRBD1. Trimming took 2 bases from V and 6 from J; bases not matched to a gene: 5. The CDR3 loop spans 14 amino acids. CDR1 is SGHRS and CDR2 is YFSETQ in the germline V gene. CDR3 in amino acids: CASSFTGDGQPQHF. DNA of the CDR3: TGCGCCAGCAGCTTCACAGGGGACGGTCAGCCCCAGCATTTT.

This clonotype was recorded at least ten times. The V gene is TRBV6-1, the J gene TRBJ1-2; 8 bases line up with TRBD1. J gave up 4 bases and V 8 bases, and 9 bases lay outside the gene matches. This CDR3 spans 14 amino acids. Germline lookup yields CDR1 MNHNS and CDR2 SASEGT. In DNA form, the CDR3 reads TGTGCCAGCCACGTGGGGACAGGCCCCTATGGCTACACCTTC. This sequence encodes CASHVGTGPYGYTF.

This clonotype was found many times. The J gene is TRBJ2-2, the V gene TRBV25-1; 9 bases agree with TRBD1. The CDR3 loop spans 16 amino acids. Germline-derived CDR1 and CDR2 are MGHDK and SYGVNS. With V trimmed by 3 bases and J by 5 bases, 7 bases remained unmatched. In DNA, the CDR3 is TGTGCCAGCAGTGATTCGGACAGGGGAGGGACCGGGGAGCTGTTTTTT. It translates to CASSDSDRGGTGELFF.

This clonotype occurred many times. The chain couples TRBV7-2 to TRBJ2-5; no reliable D call. The CDR3 sequence is 14 residues long. V dropped 5 bases and J dropped 4 bases, with 14 bases sitting between them. Germline-derived CDR1 and CDR2 are SGHTA and FQGNSA. The CDR3 nucleotides are TGTGCCAGCAGCACCCGGACCGTTCGAGAGACCCAGTACTTC. This sequence encodes CASSTRTVRETQYF.

The sample holds many counts of this clonotype. The genes are TRBV5-1 and TRBJ2-3; D remains ambiguous. V gave up 6 bases and J gave up 2 bases, with 7 bases separating them. The CDR3 is 12 amino acids. Germline values: CDR1 SGHRS, CDR2 YFSETQ. CDR3 DNA sequence: TGCGCCAGCATGGAGTTCACAGATACGCAGTATTTT. As protein: CASMEFTDTQYF. Filled out from reference TRBV5-1 and TRBJ2-3, the complete variable domain reads KAGVTQTPRYLIKTRGQQVTLSCSPISGHRSVSWYQQTPGQGLQFLFEYFSETQRNKGNFPGRFSGRQFSNSRSEMNVSTLELGDSALYLCASMEFTDTQYFGPGTRLTVL.

This clonotype was seen at least ten times. The chain recombines TRBV6-1 with TRBJ1-1; D gene unclear. Looked up from germline, CDR1 is MNHNS and CDR2 is SASEGT. CDR3 size: 15 residues. V dropped 2 bases and J dropped 0 bases, with 10 bases sitting between them. The CDR3 nucleotides are TGTGCCAGCAGTGAACGGGCAGCTATGAACACTGAAGCTTTCTTT. As protein: CASSERAAMNTEAFF.

This clonotype was detected ten times or more. The chain links TRBV10-3 to TRBJ2-5; D is uncertain. CDR3 size: 10 residues. CDR1 is ENHRY and CDR2 is SYGVKD in the germline V gene. V lost 10 bases and J 5 bases, leaving 8 bases between the germline ends. The CDR3 is CASGEETQYF. The DNA for the CDR3 is TGTGCCAGCGGAGAGGAGACCCAGTACTTC.

In this sample, this clonotype turned up a few times. The chain combines TRBV12-3 or TRBV12-4 with TRBJ2-5; TRBD2 agrees at 10 bases. J lost 2 bases, V lost 1 base, and 10 bases had no gene match. The CDR3 consists of 18 residues. The CDR3: CASSLVSGLAGDQETQYF. CDR3 DNA: TGTGCCAGCAGTTTAGTCAGCGGCCTAGCGGGGGATCAAGAGACCCAGTACTTC.

This clonotype was observed a few times. This chain connects TRBV12-3 or TRBV12-4 to TRBJ2-5; TRBD2 agrees at 7 bases. The CDR3 is 19 amino acids. V dropped 3 bases and J dropped 5; count of bases not matched to a gene: 21. The CDR3 nucleotides read TGTGCCAGCAGTTTCCGATGTCCGGGACTATCAATAGGTTTGGAGACCCAGTACTTC. Its protein is CASSFRCPGLSIGLETQYF.

This rearrangement joins TRBV20-1 to TRBJ1-5; D is ambiguous. Germline CDR1 reads DFQATT; CDR2 reads SNEGSKA (reference sequence). This CDR3 spans 12 amino acids. Between the trimmed V and J ends, which lost 3 bases and 1 base, there was a span of 4 bases. CDR3 coding DNA: TGCAGTGCTAGCAGGAGCAATCAGCCCCAGCATTTT. Translating gives CSASRSNQPQHF.

The chain couples TRBV6-5 to TRBJ1-1; 7 positions agree with TRBD1. Per germline, CDR1 MNHEY and CDR2 SVGAGI. Trimming cost V 6 bases and J 3 bases; bases outside gene matches: 16. This CDR3 region has 17 residues. The CDR3 DNA reads as TGTGCCAGCAGCTTACAGCCTGGACAGGTTTCTTACACTGAAGCTTTCTTT. Translation: CASSLQPGQVSYTEAFF.

This clonotype was observed many times. The J gene is TRBJ2-5, the V gene TRBV7-2; TRBD1 might be the D (5 bases). Germline V gene lookup returns CDR1 SGHTA and CDR2 FQGNSA. This CDR3 contains 15 residues. Trimming removed 1 base from V and 5 bases from J, with 14 bases in between. CDR3 DNA sequence: TGTGCCAGCAGCTTAGAGGCAGGGTTCTGGGAGACCCAGTACTTC. Amino acid sequence: CASSLEAGFWETQYF.

CDR3 bases: TGTGCCAGCAGCTTAGCGAGAACAGCTGAAGCTTTCTTT. Its protein is CASSLARTAEAFF. The rearrangement uses TRBV7-2 and TRBJ1-1; D gene unclear. Trimming removed 0 bases from V and 6 bases from J, with 8 bases in between. CDR1 is SGHTA and CDR2 is FQGNSA in the germline V gene. The CDR3 spans 13 residues.

Ten or more counts support this clonotype. The rearrangement joins TRBV7-2 to TRBJ2-1, with 12 bases fitting TRBD2. V lost 3 bases, J lost 10 bases, and 7 bases stayed unmatched. Germline V lookup: CDR1 SGHTA, CDR2 FQGNSA. The CDR3 runs to 15 residues. As DNA, the CDR3 is TGTGCCAGCAGCTTCCTAGCGGGGGGGCCGCACGAGCAGTTCTTC. It yields the protein CASSFLAGGPHEQFF. The variable domain in full, completed from reference TRBV7-2 and TRBJ2-1, reads GAGVSQSPSNKVTEKGKDVELRCDPISGHTALYWYRQSLGQGLEFLIYFQGNSAPDKSGLPSDRFSAERTGGSVSTLTIQRTQQEDSAVYLCASSFLAGGPHEQFFGPGTRLTVL.

This clonotype occurred a few times. This chain links TRBV5-1 with TRBJ1-5; 9 bases match TRBD1. The length of the CDR3 is 15 residues. The V segment lost 4 bases and the J segment 5 bases; nucleotides outside the gene matches: 7. CDR1 and CDR2 (germline): SGHRS, YFSETQ. CDR3: CASSAGQGRYQPQHF. In DNA, the CDR3 is TGCGCCAGCAGCGCGGGACAGGGAAGGTATCAGCCCCAGCATTTT.

The rearrangement uses TRBV6-5 and TRBJ1-2; D not certain. The CDR3 runs to 13 residues. Trimming took off 7 bases at V and 8 bases at J, with 17 bases between the two ends. CDR1 MNHEY and CDR2 SVGAGI come from the germline V gene. Written as DNA, the CDR3 is TGTGCCAGCACCCAGGCGAGTGCTAGGGGCTACACCTTC. As protein: CASTQASARGYTF.

The chain employs TRBV6-2 or TRBV6-3 and TRBJ2-4; TRBD2 is a possible D gene (6 bases). CDR3 length: 14 amino acids. Germline loops: CDR1 MNHEY, CDR2 SVGEGT. V was clipped by 4 bases and J by 12 bases, with 19 bases between them. This CDR3 is CASSSIVYRDSQYF. The CDR3, as DNA: TGTGCCAGCAGTTCAATAGTATACCGGGACTCTCAGTACTTC.

The sample holds many counts of this clonotype. Here the CDR3 DNA reads TGTGCCAGCAGCGTAGCCCCGGCAGGGGGAATGGGCGGCTACACCTTC. Amino acids: CASSVAPAGGMGGYTF. The chain joins TRBV9 to TRBJ1-2; 7 bases fit TRBD1. The CDR3 sequence is 16 residues long. CDR1 SGDLS and CDR2 YYNGEE come from the germline V gene. With 0 bases clipped from V and 8 bases from J, the junction kept 13 bases outside the gene matches.

This clonotype was recorded a few times. The rearrangement uses TRBV4-1 and TRBJ1-5; D not certain. Germline CDR1 reads MGHRA; CDR2 reads YSYEKL. The CDR3 runs to 15 residues. Trimming stripped 2 bases from V and 4 bases from J, with 12 bases between. The CDR3, as DNA: TGCGCCAGCAGCCAAATCTCGGCAGGTAATCAGCCCCAGCATTTT. Translation: CASSQISAGNQPQHF.

This clonotype was seen many times. The gene calls are TRBV15 and TRBJ2-2; D is perhaps TRBD2 (6 bases). Per germline, CDR1 LNHNV and CDR2 YYDKDF (reference sequence). The V end was cut by 1 base, the J end by 6 bases, with 6 bases between. This CDR3 region has 13 residues. CDR3 sequence: CATSRAGAGELFF. The CDR3 nucleotides are TGTGCCACCAGCAGAGCGGGGGCCGGGGAGCTGTTTTTT.

This clonotype appeared a few times. The rearrangement uses TRBV7-2 and TRBJ2-1, with D possibly matching TRBD1 (5 bases). Trimming stripped 5 bases from V and 4 bases from J, with 9 bases between. The CDR3 has 13 amino acids. CDR1 SGHTA and CDR2 FQGNSA come from the germline V gene. The CDR3 reads CASSRRDYNEQFF. In nucleotides, the CDR3 is TGTGCCAGCAGCCGCAGGGATTACAATGAGCAGTTCTTC.

This clonotype has a handful of counts. This chain uses TRBV6-5 with TRBJ1-2; D remains unclear. The CDR3 covers 13 residues. Trimming left V 0 bases short and J 8 bases short, with 10 bases between. Germline loops: CDR1 MNHEY, CDR2 SVGAGI. CDR3: CASSYSSGAGYTF. CDR3 nucleotide sequence: TGTGCCAGCAGTTACTCGTCGGGCGCGGGCTACACCTTC.

This clonotype was seen a handful of times. The chain carries TRBV27 and TRBJ2-2, with D uncertain. The CDR3 covers 14 residues. Looked up from germline, CDR1 is MNHEY and CDR2 is SMNVEV (reference sequence). V shed 1 base and J shed 7 bases, with 10 bases lying between them. The CDR3 DNA reads TGTGCCAGCAGTTTATTGGGTGGCGACGGGGAGCTGTTTTTT. This sequence encodes CASSLLGGDGELFF.

This clonotype appeared many times. The chain employs TRBV27 and TRBJ1-1; no clear D. The CDR3 extends over 13 amino acids. Germline loops: CDR1 MNHEY, CDR2 SMNVEV (reference sequence). V was clipped by 4 bases and J by 1 base, with 7 bases between them. The CDR3 is CASSYLGNTEAFF. CDR3 bases: TGTGCCAGCAGTTACCTGGGGAACACTGAAGCTTTCTTT.